A single sample gave rise to the 6 T cell receptor beta chains below, sequenced in a study of T cell repertoires in cytomegalovirus infection. TCRdb re-analysed the reads in MiXCR, keeping a single row per CDR3 protein. The sample shows approximately 500,000 distinct CDR3 sequences, approximately 15% of them seen only once. The sequenced sample was CD8+ T cells from PBMCs. The origin of the receptors is a human donor in good health (CMV status not recorded). Some clones in this sample may be carry-over from other donors' samples.

At least ten counts were recorded for this clonotype. This chain links TRBV7-2 with TRBJ2-1; 10 bases align to TRBD2. This CDR3 has 16 residues. The junction had 7 bases not matched to a gene; V was cut back by 3 bases and J by 5 bases. Germline V gene lookup returns CDR1 SGHTA and CDR2 FQGNSA. The DNA of the CDR3 is TGTGCCAGCAGCTTTCCGAGGACTAGCGGTAACAATGAGCAGTTCTTC. Translating it yields CASSFPRTSGNNEQFF.

This clonotype occurred many times. The V call is TRBV6-6, the J call TRBJ2-1, with D uncertain. V lost 0 bases to trimming and J lost 0 bases, with 9 bases between them. This CDR3 region has 16 residues. Germline CDR1 MNHNY, CDR2 SVGAGI (reference sequence). The CDR3 DNA reads TGTGCCAGCAGTTACTCGAGGCGGAGCTCCTACAATGAGCAGTTCTTC. Amino acids: CASSYSRRSSYNEQFF.

The V gene is TRBV28, the J gene TRBJ2-2, with TRBD2 as a possible D gene (6 bases). Deletions cut 7 bases from V and 4 bases from J, with 16 bases between. Germline V gene lookup returns CDR1 MDHEN and CDR2 SYDVKM. This CDR3 contains 15 residues. CDR3 loop: CASTLPPGGTGELFF. CDR3 coding DNA: TGTGCCAGCACCCTCCCCCCCGGGGGCACCGGGGAGCTGTTTTTT.

This clonotype was detected only a few times. The V gene is TRBV24-1, the J gene TRBJ2-7; D possibly matches TRBD1 or TRBD2 (5 bases each). CDR3 length: 13 amino acids. V lost 9 bases and J 3 bases, leaving 14 bases between the germline ends. Germline assignment: CDR1 KGHDR and CDR2 SFDVKD. The CDR3 loop reads CATSPGRGYEQYF. The CDR3 DNA sequence: TGTGCCACCTCACCGGGACGCGGCTACGAGCAGTACTTC.

This clonotype showed up many times. The chain couples TRBV11-2 to TRBJ1-3; D is ambiguous. There are 16 residues in the CDR3. Between the trimmed V and J ends, which lost 4 bases and 4 bases, there was a span of 17 bases. Germline V gives CDR1 SGHAT, CDR2 FQNNGV. The CDR3, as DNA: TGTGCCAGCAGCTCTCGCACAACAGACGGAGGAAACACCATATATTTT. Translating gives CASSSRTTDGGNTIYF.

This clonotype was observed at least ten times. The V gene is TRBV7-6, the J gene TRBJ2-2, with D possibly TRBD1 on 6 matching bases. With 3 bases removed from V and 1 base from J, the gap between germline ends came to 15 bases. CDR1 and CDR2 from the germline V gene are SGHVS and FNYEAQ. The CDR3 totals 17 residues. The CDR3 region has the DNA TGTGCCAGCAGCTTGGAGACCGGGACACAGAACACCGGGGAGCTGTTTTTT. Translating gives CASSLETGTQNTGELFF.